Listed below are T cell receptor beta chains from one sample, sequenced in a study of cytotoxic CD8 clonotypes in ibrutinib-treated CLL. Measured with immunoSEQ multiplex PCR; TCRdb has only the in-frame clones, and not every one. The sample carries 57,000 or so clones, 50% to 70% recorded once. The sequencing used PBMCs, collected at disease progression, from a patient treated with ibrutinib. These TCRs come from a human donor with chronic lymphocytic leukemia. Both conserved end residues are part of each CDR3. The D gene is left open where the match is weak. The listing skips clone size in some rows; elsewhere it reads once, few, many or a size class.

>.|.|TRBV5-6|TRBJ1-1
TGTGCCAGCAGCTTGGCCGGTAGGGAGAACACTGAAGCTTTCTTT
CASSLAGRENTEAFF
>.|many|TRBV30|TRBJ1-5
TGTGCCTGGAGCCAAGGAGGGGCCAATCAGCCCCAGCATTTT
CAWSQGGANQPQHF
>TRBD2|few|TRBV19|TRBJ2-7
TGTGCCAGTAGTTGGGGGGGATCCTACGAGCAGTACTTC
CASSWGGSYEQYF
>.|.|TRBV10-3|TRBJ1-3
TGTGCCATCACCGGGGACGTCTCTGGAAACACCATATATTTT
CAITGDVSGNTIYF
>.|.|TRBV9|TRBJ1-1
TGTGCCAGCAGCGTAGGAAATCCCACTGAAGCTTTCTTT
CASSVGNPTEAFF
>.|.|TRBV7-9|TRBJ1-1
TGTGCCAGCAGCTTTCAGGGGCCCACTGAAGCTTTCTTT
CASSFQGPTEAFF
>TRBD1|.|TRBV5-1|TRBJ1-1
TGCGCCAGCAGCTTTACGGGGACAGTTTCGAACACTGAAGCTTTCTTT
CASSFTGTVSNTEAFF
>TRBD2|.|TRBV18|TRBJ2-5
TGTGCCAGCTCACCGGTAGCTAGCGGGACTGGTGAGACCCAGTACTTC
CASSPVASGTGETQYF
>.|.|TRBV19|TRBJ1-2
TGTGCCAGTAGTATTAGTTCAGGGATCACGGATGGCTACACCTTC
CASSISSGITDGYTF
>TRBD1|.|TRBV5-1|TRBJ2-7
TGCGCCAGCAGCTATCGACAGGGGATCCCCTACGAGCAGTACTTC
CASSYRQGIPYEQYF
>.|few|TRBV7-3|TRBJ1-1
TGTGCCAGCAGCCTCAGACCCCTTAGGGACACTGAAGCTTTCTTT
CASSLRPLRDTEAFF
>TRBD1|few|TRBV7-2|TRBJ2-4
TGTGCCAGCAGCTTGGACAGGGCGAACATTCAGTACTTC
CASSLDRANIQYF
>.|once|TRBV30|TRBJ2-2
TGTGCCTGGAGTGGGTTCTTGCGGTCCGGGGAGCTGTTTTTT
CAWSGFLRSGELFF
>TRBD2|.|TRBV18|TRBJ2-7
TGTGCCAGCTCACCGGCAGGACTAGCGAGTCCCGAGCAGTACTTC
CASSPAGLASPEQYF
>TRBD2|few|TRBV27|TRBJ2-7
TGTGCCAGCAGTCGGGGGAGGGAGGCCTACGAGCAGTACTTC
CASSRGREAYEQYF
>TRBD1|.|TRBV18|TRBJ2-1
TGTGCCAGCTCACCCCGAGACAGGGGGCTAGTTGAGCAGTTCTTC
CASSPRDRGLVEQFF
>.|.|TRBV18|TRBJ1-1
TGTGCCAGCTCACCCGAAGCAGGGAACACTGAAGCTTTCTTT
CASSPEAGNTEAFF
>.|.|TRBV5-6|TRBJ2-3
TGTGCCAGCAGCTTGCAGGTAGATACGCAGTATTTT
CASSLQVDTQYF
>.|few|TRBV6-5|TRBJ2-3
TGTGCCAGCAGGAATTTAGGGACAGCGCGGGATCAGTATTTT
CASRNLGTARDQYF
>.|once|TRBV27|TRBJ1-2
TGTGCCAGCAGGATATCTGGGGGTAACTATGGCTACACCTTC
CASRISGGNYGYTF
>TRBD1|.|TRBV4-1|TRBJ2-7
TGCGCCAGCAGCCGGACAGGGGGGCTTTTAAAGGAGCAGTACTTC
CASSRTGGLLKEQYF
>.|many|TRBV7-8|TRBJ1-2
TGTGCCAGCAGCTTAGCGCTGGGTCTCTATGGCTACACCTTC
CASSLALGLYGYTF
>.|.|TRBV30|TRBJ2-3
TGTGCCTGGAGTGTAGGGGGGATTCGGACAGATACGCAGTATTTT
CAWSVGGIRTDTQYF
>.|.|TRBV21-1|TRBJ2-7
TGTGCCAGCACCGCCCAAAACACATGGAACGAGCAGTACTTC
CASTAQNTWNEQYF
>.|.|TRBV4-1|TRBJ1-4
TGCGCCAGCAGCCAAGTAAGGGAAAAACTGTTTTTT
CASSQVREKLFF
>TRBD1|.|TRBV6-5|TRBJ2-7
TGTGCCAGCAGCCAGGACCCACAGGGGGCAAACGAGCAGTACTTC
CASSQDPQGANEQYF
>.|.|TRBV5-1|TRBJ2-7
TGCGCCAGCAGCTTGGGCAGCCCCTACGAGCAGTACTTC
CASSLGSPYEQYF
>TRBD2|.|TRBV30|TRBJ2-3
TGTGCCTGGAGTGGGACTAGATTTCCGTATTTT
CAWSGTRFPYF
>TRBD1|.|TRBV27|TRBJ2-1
TGTGCCAGCAGTGACCGGGACAGGGTCGACAATGAGCAGTTCTTC
CASSDRDRVDNEQFF
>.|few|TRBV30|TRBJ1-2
TGTGCCTGGAGTGTAGGCAGGAACTATGGCTACACCTTC
CAWSVGRNYGYTF
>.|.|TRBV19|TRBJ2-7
TGTGCCAGTAGTATTCGGCAGAAGCAGTACTTC
CASSIRQKQYF
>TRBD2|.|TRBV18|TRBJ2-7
TGTGCCAGCTCACCACCTGAGCTAGCGGGAGCATACGAGCAGTACTTC
CASSPPELAGAYEQYF
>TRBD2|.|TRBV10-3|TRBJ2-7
TGTGCCATCAGTGAAGAGTCGGGACTAGTTGCCTACGAGCAGTACTTC
CAISEESGLVAYEQYF
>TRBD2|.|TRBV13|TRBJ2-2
TGTGCCAGCAGCTTCAGGCGGGGGGGCCCCGGGGAGCTGTTTTTT
CASSFRRGGPGELFF
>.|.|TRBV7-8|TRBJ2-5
TGTGCCAGCAGCTTCTCTTGGACGAATGGAGAGACCCAGTACTTC
CASSFSWTNGETQYF
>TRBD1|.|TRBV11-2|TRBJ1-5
TGTGCCAGCAGCTTAAGAGACAGGGGTACGAATCAGCCCCAGCATTTT
CASSLRDRGTNQPQHF
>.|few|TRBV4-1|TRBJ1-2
TGCGCCAGCAGCCAAGTAGGAGGGACCGCCTATGGCTACACCTTC
CASSQVGGTAYGYTF
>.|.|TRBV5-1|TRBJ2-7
TGCGCCAGCAGCCCAGACCCGGGACAACACTACGAGCAGTACTTC
CASSPDPGQHYEQYF
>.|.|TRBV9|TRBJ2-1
TGTGCCAGCAGCGCCCCAGGCCGCTCCTACAATGAGCAGTTCTTC
CASSAPGRSYNEQFF
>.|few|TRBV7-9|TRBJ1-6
TGTGCCAGCAGCTATGAACAGAGTTCACCCCTCCACTTT
CASSYEQSSPLHF
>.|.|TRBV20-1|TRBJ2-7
TGCAGTGCTAGTGGCCACTACGAGCAGTACTTC
CSASGHYEQYF
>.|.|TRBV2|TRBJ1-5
TGTGCCAGCAACGCAGAGGGGTATCAGCCCCAGCATTTT
CASNAEGYQPQHF
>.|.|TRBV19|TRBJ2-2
TGTGCCAGTAGTTCGCCAGGGAACACCGGGGAGCTGTTTTTT
CASSSPGNTGELFF
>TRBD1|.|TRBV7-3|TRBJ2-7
TGTGCCAGCAGCATGACAGGGGAGTCCTACGAGCAGTACTTC
CASSMTGESYEQYF
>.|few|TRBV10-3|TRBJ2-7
TGTGCCATCAGGACAGAGAACTACGAGCAGTACTTC
CAIRTENYEQYF
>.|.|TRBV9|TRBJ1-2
TGTGCCAGCCTGGGAGGCGGATCCTATGGCTACACCTTC
CASLGGGSYGYTF
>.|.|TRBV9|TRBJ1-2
TGTGCCAGCAGCGGTGGGGACGGAGGCGGCTACACCTTC
CASSGGDGGGYTF
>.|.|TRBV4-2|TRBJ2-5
TGTGCCAGCAGCCAAGGGCGGGACCCAACCCAAGAGACCCAGTACTTC
CASSQGRDPTQETQYF
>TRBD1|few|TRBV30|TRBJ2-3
TGTGCCTGGAGTGTAACAGGGGGTGCAGATACGCAGTATTTT
CAWSVTGGADTQYF
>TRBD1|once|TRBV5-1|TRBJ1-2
TGCGCCAGCAGCCCGGGTGGTCCCCAGGGGGCTAACTATGGCTACACCTTC
CASSPGGPQGANYGYTF
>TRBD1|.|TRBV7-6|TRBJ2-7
TGTGCCAGCAGCGTCCGGGACAGCTACGAGCAGTACTTC
CASSVRDSYEQYF
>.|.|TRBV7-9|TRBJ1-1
TGTGCCAGCAGCTTCCGTTCCGGGACGGCCACTGAAGCTTTCTTT
CASSFRSGTATEAFF
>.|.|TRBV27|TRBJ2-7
TGTGCCAGCAGTCTTGGAATTGGTCACGAGCAGTACTTC
CASSLGIGHEQYF